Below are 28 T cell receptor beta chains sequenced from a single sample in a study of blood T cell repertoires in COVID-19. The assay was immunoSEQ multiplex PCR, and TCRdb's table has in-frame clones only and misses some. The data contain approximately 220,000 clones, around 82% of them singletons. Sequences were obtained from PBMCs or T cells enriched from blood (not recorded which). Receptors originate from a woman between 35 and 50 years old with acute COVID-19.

CDR3 nucleotides: TGTGCCTGGAGCCGGGACAGGGGGCGCCGATCCTCTGGAAACACCATATATTTT. This sequence encodes CAWSRDRGRRSSGNTIYF. The chain couples TRBV30 to TRBJ1-3; 12 bases are shared with TRBD1. This CDR3 has 18 amino acids. The germline V gene has CDR1 GTSNPN and CDR2 SVGIG (reference sequence). The V segment lost 3 bases and the J segment 0 bases; nucleotides outside the gene matches: 9. Based on the CDR3 plus reference TRBV30 and TRBJ1-3, the full variable domain is SQTIHQWPATLVQPVGSPLSLECTVEGTSNPNLYWYRQAAGRGLQLLFYSVGIGQISSEVPQNLSASRPQDRQFILSSKKLLLSDSGFYLCAWSRDRGRRSSGNTIYFGEGSWLTVV.

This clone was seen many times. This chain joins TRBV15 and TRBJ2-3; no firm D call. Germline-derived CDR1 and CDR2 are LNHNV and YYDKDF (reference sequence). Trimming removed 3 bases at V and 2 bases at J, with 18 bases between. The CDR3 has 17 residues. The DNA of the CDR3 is TGTGCCACCAGCAGGACCTTTCGGTCCGAGGACACAGATACGCAGTATTTT. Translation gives CATSRTFRSEDTDTQYF.

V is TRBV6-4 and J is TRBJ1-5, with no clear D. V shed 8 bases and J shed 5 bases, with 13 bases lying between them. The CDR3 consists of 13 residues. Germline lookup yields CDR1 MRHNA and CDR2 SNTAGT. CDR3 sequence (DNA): TGTGCCAGCTCGGGTGAACGGGATCAGCCCCAGCATTTT. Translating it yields CASSGERDQPQHF.

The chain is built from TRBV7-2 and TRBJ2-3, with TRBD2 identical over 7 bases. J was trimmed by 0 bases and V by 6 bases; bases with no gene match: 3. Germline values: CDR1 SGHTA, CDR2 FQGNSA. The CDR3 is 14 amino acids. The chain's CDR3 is CASRGGQSTDTQYF. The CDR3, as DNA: TGTGCCAGCAGGGGAGGGCAGAGCACAGATACGCAGTATTTT.

The CDR3 sequence is CASSYDRDQETQYF. The CDR3 DNA follows: TGCGCCAGCAGCTACGACAGGGATCAAGAGACCCAGTACTTC. The chain is built from TRBV5-1 and TRBJ2-5; 7 nucleotides line up with TRBD1. The CDR3 length is 14 residues. Per the germline V gene, CDR1 is SGHRS and CDR2 is YFSETQ. J gave up 2 bases and V 3 bases, and 4 bases lay outside the gene matches.

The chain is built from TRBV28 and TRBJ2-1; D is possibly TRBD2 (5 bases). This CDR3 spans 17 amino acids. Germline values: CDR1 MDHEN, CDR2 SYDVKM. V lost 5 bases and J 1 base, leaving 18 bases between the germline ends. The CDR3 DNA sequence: TGTGCCAGCAGTATTCCCCCCTCAGCGGTGTCCTACAATGAGCAGTTCTTC. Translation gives CASSIPPSAVSYNEQFF.

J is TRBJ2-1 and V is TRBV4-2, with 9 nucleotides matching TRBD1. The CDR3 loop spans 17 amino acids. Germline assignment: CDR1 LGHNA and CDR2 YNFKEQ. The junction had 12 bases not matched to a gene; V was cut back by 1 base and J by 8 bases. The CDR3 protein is CASSQGPSGQGAHEQFF. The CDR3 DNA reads TGTGCCAGCAGCCAAGGGCCATCGGGACAGGGCGCCCATGAGCAGTTCTTC.

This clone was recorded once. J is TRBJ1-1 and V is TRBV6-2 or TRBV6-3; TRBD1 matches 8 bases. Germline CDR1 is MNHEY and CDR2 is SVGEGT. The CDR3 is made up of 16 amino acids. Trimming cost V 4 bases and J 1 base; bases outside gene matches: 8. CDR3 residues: CASSFTRQGPNTEAFF. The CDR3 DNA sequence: TGTGCCAGCAGTTTTACCCGACAGGGGCCGAACACTGAAGCTTTCTTT.

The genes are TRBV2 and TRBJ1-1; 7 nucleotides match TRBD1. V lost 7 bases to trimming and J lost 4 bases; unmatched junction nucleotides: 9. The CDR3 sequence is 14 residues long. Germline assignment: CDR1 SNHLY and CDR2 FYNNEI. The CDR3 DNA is TGTGCCAGCACCCTACGAGGGGGCGGCACTGAAGCTTTCTTT. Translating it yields CASTLRGGGTEAFF.

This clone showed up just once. In nucleotides, the CDR3 is TGTGCCAGCAGCCGACAGAGACAAGAGACCCAGTACTTC. It codes for CASSRQRQETQYF. V usage is TRBV12-3 or TRBV12-4 and J usage is TRBJ2-5, with a possible D match to TRBD1 (5 bases). V lost 6 bases and J 2 bases, leaving 10 bases between the germline ends. The length of the CDR3 is 13 residues.

In DNA, the CDR3 is TGTGCCAGCAGTTTAGCCCCGGGTCCTGAAGCTTTCTTT. Its translation is CASSLAPGPEAFF. The chain uses TRBV12-3 or TRBV12-4 and TRBJ1-1, with D unresolved. The V gene lost 0 bases and the J gene lost 6 bases, with 8 bases spanning the gap. The CDR3 runs 13 residues.

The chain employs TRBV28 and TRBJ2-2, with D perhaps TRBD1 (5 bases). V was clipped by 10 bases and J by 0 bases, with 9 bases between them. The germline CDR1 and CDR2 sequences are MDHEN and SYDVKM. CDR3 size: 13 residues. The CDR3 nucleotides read TGTGCCACCCAGACAGCGAACACCGGGGAGCTGTTTTTT. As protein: CATQTANTGELFF.

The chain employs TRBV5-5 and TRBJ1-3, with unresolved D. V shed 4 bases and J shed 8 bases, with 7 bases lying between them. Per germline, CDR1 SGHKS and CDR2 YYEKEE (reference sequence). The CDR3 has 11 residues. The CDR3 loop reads CASSIADTIYF. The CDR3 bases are TGTGCCAGCAGCATAGCGGACACCATATATTTT.

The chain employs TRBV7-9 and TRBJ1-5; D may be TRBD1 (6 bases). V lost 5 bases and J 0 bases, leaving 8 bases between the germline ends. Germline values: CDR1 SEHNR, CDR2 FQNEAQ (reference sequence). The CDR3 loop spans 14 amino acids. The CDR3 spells CASSMDSSNQPQHF. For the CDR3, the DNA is TGTGCCAGCAGCATGGACAGTAGCAATCAGCCCCAGCATTTT.

The CDR3 nucleotides read TGTGCCAGCAGCGAGGCAGGGGACAACACAGATACGCAGTATTTT. This gives the protein CASSEAGDNTDTQYF. The V call is TRBV9, the J call TRBJ2-3, with TRBD1 as a possible D gene (6 bases). CDR1 and CDR2 from the germline V gene are SGDLS and YYNGEE. V lost 3 bases to trimming and J lost 2 bases, with 13 bases between them. The CDR3 spans 15 residues.

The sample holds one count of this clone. The CDR3 DNA follows: TGTGCCACCAGTGATTATGACAGGGGGCGAGGTGGCTACACCTTC. Protein: CATSDYDRGRGGYTF. The genes are TRBV24-1 and TRBJ1-2; 10 bases are shared with TRBD1. This CDR3 has 15 residues. V was clipped by 2 bases and J by 7 bases; unmatched bases: 6. Per germline, CDR1 KGHDR and CDR2 SFDVKD.

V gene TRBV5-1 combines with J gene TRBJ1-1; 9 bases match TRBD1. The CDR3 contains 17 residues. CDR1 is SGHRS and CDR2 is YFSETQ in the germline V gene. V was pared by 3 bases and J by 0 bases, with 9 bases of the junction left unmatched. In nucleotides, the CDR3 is TGCGCCAGCAGCTACGGACAGGGGATTTTCCTGAACACTGAAGCTTTCTTT. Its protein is CASSYGQGIFLNTEAFF.

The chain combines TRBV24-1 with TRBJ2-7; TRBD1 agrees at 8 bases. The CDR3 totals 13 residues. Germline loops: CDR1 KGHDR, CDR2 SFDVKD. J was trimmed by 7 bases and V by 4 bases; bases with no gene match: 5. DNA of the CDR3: TGTGCCACCAGTGACGCGACAGGGGATGAGCAGTACTTC. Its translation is CATSDATGDEQYF.

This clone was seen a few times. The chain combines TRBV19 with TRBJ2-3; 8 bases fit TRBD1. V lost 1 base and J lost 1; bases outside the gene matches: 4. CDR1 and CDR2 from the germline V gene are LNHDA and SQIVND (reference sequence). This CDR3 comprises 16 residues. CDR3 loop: CASSIGGTGGTDTQYF. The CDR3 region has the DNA TGTGCCAGTAGTATAGGCGGGACAGGAGGCACAGATACGCAGTATTTT.

CDR3: CASSPPADYGYTF. In DNA, the CDR3 is TGTGCCAGCTCACCACCGGCGGACTATGGCTACACCTTC. The chain employs TRBV18 and TRBJ1-2; no clear D. The germline V gene has CDR1 KGHSH and CDR2 LQKENI. Deletions cut 0 bases from V and 3 bases from J, with 5 bases between. This CDR3 is built from 13 residues. Looking up the rest from reference TRBV18 and TRBJ1-2 gives the full variable domain: NAGVMQNPRHLVRRRGQEARLRCSPMKGHSHVYWYRQLPEEGLKFMVYLQKENIIDESGMPKERFSAEFPKEGPSILRIQQVVRGDSAAYFCASSPPADYGYTFGSGTRLTVV.

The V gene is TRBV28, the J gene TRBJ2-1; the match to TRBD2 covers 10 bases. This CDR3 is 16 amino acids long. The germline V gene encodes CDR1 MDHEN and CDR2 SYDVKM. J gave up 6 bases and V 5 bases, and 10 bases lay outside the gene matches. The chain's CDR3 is CASSLVAGGGSNEQFF. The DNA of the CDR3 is TGTGCCAGCAGTCTGGTAGCGGGAGGAGGGTCCAATGAGCAGTTCTTC.

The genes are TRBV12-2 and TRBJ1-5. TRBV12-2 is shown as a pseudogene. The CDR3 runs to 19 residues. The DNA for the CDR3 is TGTGCAAGTCGCTTAGAGAGTACGGGAGGGGGCTATAGCAATCAGCCCCAGCATTTT. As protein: CASRLESTGGGYSNQPQHF.

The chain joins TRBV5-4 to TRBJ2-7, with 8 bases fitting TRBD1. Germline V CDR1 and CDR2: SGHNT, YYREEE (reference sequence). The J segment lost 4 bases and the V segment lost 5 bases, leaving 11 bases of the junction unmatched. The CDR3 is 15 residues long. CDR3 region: CASSPGGGGQYEQYF. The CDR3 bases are TGTGCCAGCAGTCCAGGGGGCGGAGGACAGTACGAGCAGTACTTC.

Here the CDR3 reads CASRNGQGVYEQYF. The CDR3 bases are TGTGCCAGTCGAAATGGACAGGGGGTTTACGAGCAGTACTTC. This chain uses TRBV19 with TRBJ2-7; 10 nucleotides align to TRBD1. Germline lookup yields CDR1 LNHDA and CDR2 SQIVND (reference sequence). V was clipped by 8 bases and J by 4 bases; unmatched bases: 8. The CDR3 covers 14 residues.

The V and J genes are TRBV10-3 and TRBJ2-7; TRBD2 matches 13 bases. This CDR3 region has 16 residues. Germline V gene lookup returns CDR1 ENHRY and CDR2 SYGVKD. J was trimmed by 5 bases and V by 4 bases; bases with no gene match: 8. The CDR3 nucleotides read TGTGCCATCAGTGTTGCCGGGACTAGCGGGAACCACGAGCAGTACTTC. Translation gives CAISVAGTSGNHEQYF.

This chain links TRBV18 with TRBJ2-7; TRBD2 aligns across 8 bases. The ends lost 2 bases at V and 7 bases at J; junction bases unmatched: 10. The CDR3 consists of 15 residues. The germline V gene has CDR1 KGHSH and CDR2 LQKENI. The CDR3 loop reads CASSPKAGGYQEQYF. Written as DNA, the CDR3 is TGTGCCAGCTCACCAAAGGCGGGAGGTTACCAGGAGCAGTACTTC.

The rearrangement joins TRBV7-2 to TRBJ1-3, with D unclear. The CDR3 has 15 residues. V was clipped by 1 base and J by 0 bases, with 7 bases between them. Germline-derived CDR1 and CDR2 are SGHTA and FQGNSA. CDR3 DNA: TGTGCCAGCAGCTTAGGACTGAACTCTGGAAACACCATATATTTT. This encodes CASSLGLNSGNTIYF.

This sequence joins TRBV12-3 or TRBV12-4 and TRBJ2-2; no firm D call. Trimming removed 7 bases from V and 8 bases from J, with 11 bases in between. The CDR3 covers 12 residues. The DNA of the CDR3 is TGTGCCAGCATCCTAAACGGGGGGGAGCTGTTTTTT. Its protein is CASILNGGELFF.